Listed here are 17 T cell receptor beta chains from one sample, sequenced in a study of blood T cell repertoires in COVID-19. Method: immunoSEQ multiplex PCR; TCRdb's copy keeps in-frame clones and lacks some. Of more than 150,000 clones listed, about four fifths are singletons. Material: PBMCs or T cells enriched from blood (not recorded which). The origin of the receptors is a man aged 45-60 years who had recovered from COVID-19.

This clone was detected only once. This chain connects TRBV5-1 to TRBJ2-4, with TRBD2 matching over 11 bases. Germline trimming cut 1 base from V and 8 bases from J; bases unmatched to any gene: 2. Germline lookup yields CDR1 SGHRS and CDR2 YFSETQ. This CDR3 has 14 residues. This chain's CDR3 is CASSLTSGGDIQYF. The CDR3 nucleotides are TGCGCCAGCAGCTTGACTAGCGGGGGAGACATTCAGTACTTC.

This sequence joins TRBV18 and TRBJ1-4, with 7 bases that match TRBD1. The germline V gene encodes CDR1 KGHSH and CDR2 LQKENI. V shed 3 bases and J 8 bases; nucleotides not matched to a gene: 0. The CDR3 has 12 amino acids. The DNA for the CDR3 is TGTGCCAGCTCACCGGACAGGGAAAAACTGTTTTTT. Translated, it gives CASSPDREKLFF.

The chain uses TRBV7-6 and TRBJ1-5; 8 nucleotides line up with TRBD1. J was trimmed by 9 bases and V by 5 bases; bases with no gene match: 12. Germline V gives CDR1 SGHVS, CDR2 FNYEAQ. The CDR3 has 15 residues. The CDR3, as DNA: TGTGCCAGCAGCCCAGGACAGGGCTGGACCGGGCCCCAGCATTTT. This gives the protein CASSPGQGWTGPQHF.

The V gene is TRBV7-3, the J gene TRBJ2-1, with D uncertain. V was shortened by 2 bases and J by 5 bases, with 7 bases between the two germline ends. There are 13 residues in the CDR3. Germline V lookup: CDR1 SGHTA, CDR2 FQGTGA. The CDR3 DNA is TGTGCCAGCAGCTTAGGTTCTAACAATGAGCAGTTCTTC. This gives the protein CASSLGSNNEQFF.

This clone has more than one count but fewer than ten. This chain joins TRBV3-1 (or the pseudogene TRBV3-2) and TRBJ2-1; D uncertain. The CDR3 has 13 residues. The germline V gene has CDR1 LGHDT and CDR2 YNNKEL (reference sequence). The V and J ends lost 4 bases and 4 bases respectively, with 8 bases between them. The CDR3 loop reads CASSPRSYNEQFF. CDR3 DNA sequence: TGTGCCAGCAGCCCCAGGTCATACAATGAGCAGTTCTTC.

This rearrangement joins TRBV5-6 to TRBJ1-4; no definite D call. The germline V gene encodes CDR1 SGHDT and CDR2 YYEEEE. There are 15 residues in the CDR3. Between the trimmed V and J ends, which lost 4 bases and 6 bases, there was a span of 16 bases. CDR3: CASSPGVAVDEKLFF. CDR3 DNA: TGTGCCAGCAGCCCGGGTGTCGCGGTCGATGAAAAACTGTTTTTT.

The chain employs TRBV19 and TRBJ1-1, with TRBD1 identical over 7 bases. The CDR3 covers 13 residues. Unmatched junction bases numbered 3, after V lost 5 bases and J lost 3 bases. Germline V gene sequence: CDR1 LNHDA, CDR2 SQIVND (reference sequence). CDR3 nucleotides: TGTGCCAGTAGTGGGGACAGCCACACTGAAGCTTTCTTT. Translating it yields CASSGDSHTEAFF.

CDR3 amino acids: CASGATENIQYF. CDR3 sequence (DNA): TGTGCCAGCGGTGCGACAGAAAACATTCAGTACTTC. The chain joins TRBV7-9 to TRBJ2-4; perhaps TRBD1 as D (5 bases). Germline V gene data show CDR1 as SEHNR and CDR2 as FQNEAQ (reference sequence). Trimming stripped 8 bases from V and 5 bases from J, with 10 bases between. There are 12 residues in the CDR3.

Details on this clone: The same CDR3 also results from other DNA sequences found in this sample. The rearrangement uses TRBV28 and TRBJ1-2; 8 bases align to TRBD1. V shed 4 bases and J 8 bases; nucleotides not matched to a gene: 6. The CDR3 is 13 amino acids. Germline CDR1 and CDR2: MDHEN and SYDVKM. DNA for the CDR3: TGTGCCAGCAGTTCGACAGGGGTTAGGGGCTACACCTTC. Protein: CASSSTGVRGYTF.

The rearrangement joins TRBV10-3 to TRBJ1-6; 7 bases match TRBD1. The CDR3 is 15 amino acids. CDR1 ENHRY and CDR2 SYGVKD come from the germline V gene. Unmatched junction bases numbered 8, after V lost 5 bases and J lost 7 bases. The CDR3: CAISNQRDSNSPLHF. CDR3 coding DNA: TGTGCCATCAGTAACCAAAGGGACAGCAATTCACCCCTCCACTTT.

The chain recombines TRBV5-8 with TRBJ2-7; 9 bases align to TRBD1. This CDR3 has 16 amino acids. The germline V gene encodes CDR1 SGHTS and CDR2 YDEGEE. V was clipped by 3 bases and J by 3 bases; unmatched bases: 10. The CDR3: CASSSQPMGQGYEQYF. CDR3 in DNA: TGTGCCAGCAGCTCGCAGCCGATGGGACAGGGCTACGAGCAGTACTTC.

This clone was found once. This chain uses TRBV6-5 with TRBJ2-7; maybe TRBD2 (5 bases). Germline V gene sequence: CDR1 MNHEY, CDR2 SVGAGI. CDR3 size: 11 residues. Between the trimmed V and J ends, which lost 9 bases and 2 bases, there was a span of 8 bases. The CDR3 DNA reads TGTGCCAGTGGGGAGACCTACGAGCAGTACTTC. It is translated as CASGETYEQYF.

The J gene is TRBJ1-5, the V gene TRBV30; no clear D. CDR3 length equals 15 residues. Trimming shortened V by 0 bases and J by 7 bases, and 16 bases separated the two germline ends. Germline V lookup: CDR1 GTSNPN, CDR2 SVGIG (reference sequence). In DNA, the CDR3 is TGTGCCTGGAGTGTACGCGGCAGTATAAGGCAGCCCCAGCATTTT. It yields the protein CAWSVRGSIRQPQHF.

This sequence joins TRBV4-1 and TRBJ2-2; D is perhaps TRBD2 (5 bases). The CDR3 totals 18 residues. CDR1 MGHRA and CDR2 YSYEKL come from the germline V gene. V shed 2 bases and J shed 0 bases, with 16 bases lying between them. CDR3 sequence: CASSQLFGGPANTGELFF. CDR3 coding DNA: TGCGCCAGCAGCCAACTCTTTGGCGGGCCCGCGAACACCGGGGAGCTGTTTTTT.

This clone was seen a few times. The rearrangement links TRBV28 to TRBJ1-2; D not certain. The germline V gene encodes CDR1 MDHEN and CDR2 SYDVKM. The CDR3 covers 16 residues. V gave up 8 bases and J gave up 0 bases, with 19 bases separating them. This chain's CDR3 is CASGTRRRPPNYGYTF. CDR3 nucleotides: TGTGCCAGCGGAACTCGGCGCAGGCCCCCTAACTATGGCTACACCTTC.

The chain carries TRBV6-5 and TRBJ2-1; 7 nucleotides line up with TRBD2. Germline V gene lookup returns CDR1 MNHEY and CDR2 SVGAGI. The CDR3 spans 14 residues. V lost 2 bases to trimming and J lost 7 bases; unmatched junction nucleotides: 5. The CDR3 loop reads CASSYGTMRNEQFF. For the CDR3, the DNA is TGTGCCAGCAGTTACGGGACTATGCGAAATGAGCAGTTCTTC.

This chain joins TRBV30 and TRBJ1-2; TRBD1 matches 7 bases. Trimming removed 5 bases from V and 3 bases from J; junction bases left unmatched: 0. Germline V gene lookup returns CDR1 GTSNPN and CDR2 SVGIG (reference sequence). This CDR3 spans 11 amino acids. The CDR3 bases are TGTGCCTGGCAGGGGGACTATGGCTACACCTTC. Amino acid sequence: CAWQGDYGYTF.